A selection of T cell receptor beta chains follows, all from one sample in a study of blood T cell repertoires in COVID-19. The assay was immunoSEQ multiplex PCR, and TCRdb's table has in-frame clones only and misses some. Of about 400,000 clones listed, roughly 90% were seen once; the top ten hold around 0.97%. Source material: PBMCs or T cells enriched from blood (not recorded which). The receptors derive from a woman in her 30s with acute COVID-19. The CDR3 runs from the conserved cysteine through the conserved F or W. A row's size may be missing; if present it is once, few, many or a size class.

-	TRBV4-2	TRBJ2-1	CASSQARTSGGYNEQFF
-	TRBV5-1	TRBJ2-7	CASSLDTGSSYEQYF
once	TRBV5-6	TRBJ2-5	CASSMYRGRMETQYF
-	TRBV7-3	TRBJ1-2	CASSSGFGYGYTF
-	TRBV4-1	TRBJ2-7	CASSFLPSVPRRGNEQYF
-	TRBV30	TRBJ1-6	CAWSFIVGESPLHF
-	TRBV27	TRBJ1-3	CASSLLPTAGNTIYF
-	TRBV7-9	TRBJ1-4	CASSLRGLDEKLFF
-	TRBV19	TRBJ1-2	CASSTRQGPSYGYTF
-	TRBV4-3	TRBJ1-5	CASSQVFGQPQHF
-	TRBV11-2	TRBJ2-3	CASSSGLAGAYSSTDTQYF
-	TRBV18	TRBJ2-5	CASSTPGIWETQYF
-	TRBV19	TRBJ2-2	CASGGTGGTGELFF
-	TRBV20-1	TRBJ2-3	CSASAPDATDTQYF
-	TRBV7-7	TRBJ2-3	CASSLIAGGTDTQYF
-	TRBV4-3	TRBJ2-3	CASSQESSGWEIDTQYF
once	TRBV4-1	TRBJ2-5	CASSQLGLAPETQYF
-	TRBV7-9	TRBJ2-1	CASSSPSGGARDEQFF
-	TRBV24-1	TRBJ1-2	CATSGRTGGNSYGYTF
-	TRBV12-3/TRBV12-4	TRBJ1-2	CASSTSSYGYTF
-	TRBV3-1/TRBV3-2	TRBJ1-2	CASSQVEGLNYGYTF
-	TRBV14	TRBJ1-1	CASSQDRFRTGGWNTEAFF
-	TRBV5-1	TRBJ2-7	CASSLAEAGGRSKQYF